Below are 2 T cell receptor beta chains sequenced from a single sample in a study of blood T cell repertoires in COVID-19. The data were produced by immunoSEQ multiplex PCR, yet TCRdb's version contains in-frame clones alone and is incomplete. The sample holds roughly 240,000 clones, 75% to 85% seen once. Sample: peripheral blood. Every receptor here comes from a middle-aged man who had recovered from COVID-19.

The genes are TRBV4-3 and TRBJ1-4; 9 bases fit TRBD1. Germline-derived CDR1 and CDR2 are LGHNA and YSLEER. Germline trimming cut 0 bases from V and 7 bases from J; bases unmatched to any gene: 6. The CDR3 has 16 amino acids. In nucleotides, the CDR3 is TGCGCCAGCAGCCAAGAAGAAGGGACAGGGTCTGAAAAACTGTTTTTT. The encoded protein is CASSQEEGTGSEKLFF.

As DNA, the CDR3 is TGTGCTAGTGGTTTGGGACTCCCGGGTTACGAGCAGTACTTC. It specifies CASGLGLPGYEQYF. This rearrangement joins TRBV12-5 to TRBJ2-7; D gene unclear. Trimming left V 1 base short and J 4 bases short, with 11 bases between. Per germline, CDR1 LGHNT and CDR2 FRNRAP. The CDR3 covers 14 residues. The full variable domain, with the rest looked up from reference TRBV12-5 and TRBJ2-7, is DARVTQTPRHKVTEMGQEVTMRCQPILGHNTVFWYRQTMMQGLELLAYFRNRAPLDDSGMPKDRFSAEMPDATLATLKIQPSEPRDSAVYFCASGLGLPGYEQYFGPGTRLTVT.